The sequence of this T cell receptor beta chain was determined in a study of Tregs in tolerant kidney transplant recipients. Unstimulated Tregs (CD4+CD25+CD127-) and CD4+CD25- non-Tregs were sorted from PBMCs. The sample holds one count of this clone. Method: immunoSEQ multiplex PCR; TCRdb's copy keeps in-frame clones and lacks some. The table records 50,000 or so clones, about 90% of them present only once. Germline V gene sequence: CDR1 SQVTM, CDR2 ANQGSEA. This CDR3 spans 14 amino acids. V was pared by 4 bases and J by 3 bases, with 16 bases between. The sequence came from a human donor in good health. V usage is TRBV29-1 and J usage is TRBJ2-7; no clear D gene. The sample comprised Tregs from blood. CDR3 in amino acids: CSVARPEVDYEQYF. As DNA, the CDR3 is TGCAGCGTTGCTCGGCCAGAAGTTGACTACGAGCAGTACTTC.